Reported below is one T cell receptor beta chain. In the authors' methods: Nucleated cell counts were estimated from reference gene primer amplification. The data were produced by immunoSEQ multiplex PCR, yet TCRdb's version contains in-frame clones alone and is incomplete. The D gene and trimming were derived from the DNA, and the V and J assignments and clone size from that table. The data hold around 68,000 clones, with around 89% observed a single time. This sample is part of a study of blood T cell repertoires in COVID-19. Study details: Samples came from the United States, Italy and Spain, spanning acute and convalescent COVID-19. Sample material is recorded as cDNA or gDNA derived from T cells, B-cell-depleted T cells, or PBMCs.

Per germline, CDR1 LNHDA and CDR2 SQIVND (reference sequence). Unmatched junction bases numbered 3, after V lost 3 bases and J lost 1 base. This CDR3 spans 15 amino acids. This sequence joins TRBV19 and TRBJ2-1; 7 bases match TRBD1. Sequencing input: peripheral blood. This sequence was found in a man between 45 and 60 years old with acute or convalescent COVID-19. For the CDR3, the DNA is TGTGCCAGTAGTATGGGACAGCGATCCTACAATGAGCAGTTCTTC. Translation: CASSMGQRSYNEQFF.